The source of this T cell receptor beta chain is a study of blood T cell repertoires in COVID-19. Study information: Researchers got acute and convalescent COVID-19 samples from the United States, Italy and Spain. In each case, the material was cDNA or gDNA derived from T cells, B-cell-depleted T cells, or PBMCs.

Trimming cost V 6 bases and J 4 bases, with 12 bases left between them. Germline CDR1 reads SGHDN; CDR2 reads FVKESK. CDR3 size: 14 residues. In the source study's methods: How many nucleated cells were present was estimated from reference gene primer amplification. The method was immunoSEQ multiplex PCR; TCRdb's version includes in-frame clones alone and lacks a portion of them. For V, J and clone size, that table is used; D and trimming come from the DNA. Among 130,000 to 150,000 clones, approximately 83% were seen once, and the ten largest hold around 3%. The specimen sequenced was peripheral blood. The clonotype comes from a woman over 75 with acute or convalescent COVID-19. The rearrangement links TRBV14 to TRBJ2-2, with D tentatively TRBD1 (5 bases). CDR3 sequence: CASSNLRGTGELFF. CDR3 nucleotide sequence: TGTGCCAGCAGTAACCTTAGGGGCACCGGGGAGCTGTTTTTT.